One T cell receptor beta chain is described in this entry. The data stem from a study of CD8 T cells in Susac syndrome. Overall study: Clinical remission applied to under ten sequenced Susac syndrome patients, and six had active disease.

While CD8+ and CD4+ T cells were isolated negatively, TEMRA cells were enriched by FACS. Random hexamers were used to reverse transcribe an amount of about 0.45 to 1 ug RNA. In TCRdb, the immunoSEQ multiplex PCR reads were re-called with MiXCR into one record per CDR3 protein. The profile shows around 230,000 distinct CDR3 sequences, 96% of them singletons. This clonotype was sampled from a human donor with Susac syndrome. Source material: CD4+ T cells from PBMCs.

This chain's CDR3 is CASSETGVLQETQYF. The CDR3 coding sequence is TGTGCCAGCAGTGAGACAGGAGTGCTTCAAGAGACCCAGTACTTC. The V gene is TRBV25-1, the J gene TRBJ2-5, with a tentative D call TRBD1 (6 bases). CDR1 is MGHDK, CDR2 SYGVNS, per germline. This CDR3 spans 15 amino acids. V dropped 3 bases and J dropped 2 bases, with 13 bases sitting between them.